This T cell receptor (beta chain) was captured by sequencing in a study of blood T cell repertoires in COVID-19. As for the study in general: Samples taken during acute and convalescent COVID-19 were collected in the United States, Italy and Spain. T cells, B-cell-depleted T cells, or PBMCs provided the cDNA or gDNA that served as material.

As originally analysed: It was from reference gene primer amplification that nucleated cell counts were estimated. Sequenced by immunoSEQ multiplex PCR; TCRdb stores in-frame clones only, minus some. V, J and clone size were drawn from that table, and D and trimming were deduced from the DNA. The sample contains roughly 68,000 clones, 88% of which appear only once. The CDR3 extends over 13 amino acids. The germline V gene encodes CDR1 SQVTM and CDR2 ANQGSEA. The V end was cut by 0 bases, the J end by 6 bases, with 11 bases between. Followed longitudinally, the Seattle patients had been enrolled during active infection.

The rearrangement links TRBV29-1 to TRBJ1-2; a possible D gene is TRBD1 (6 bases). Material for sequencing was peripheral blood. The receptor comes from a woman aged 55-69 years with COVID-19, enrolled during active disease. The CDR3 is CSVEDLTGNGYTF. The CDR3 region has the DNA TGCAGCGTTGAAGATCTAACAGGGAATGGCTACACCTTC.